A selection of T cell receptor beta chains follows, all from one sample in a study of CD8+ T cells in alopecia areata. TCRdb keeps only in-frame clones here, not all; method: immunoSEQ multiplex PCR. Among some 180,000 clones listed, around half were seen once. This sample comprised CD8+ T cells sorted from blood, obtained at week 24, from a patient treated with tofacitinib. The receptors stem from a human donor with alopecia areata. Each CDR3 is given with its conserved first and last residue. Fields, in order: CDR3 protein, CDR3 DNA, J gene, CDR3 length, clone size, V gene, D gene. A D gene is named only where the DNA matches it firmly. Size tells how often a clone was seen (once, few, many) or the class of an expanded clone, and some rows leave it out.

CASSLGVDPFNEQFF | TGTGCCAGCAGCCTGGGTGTGGATCCCTTCAATGAGCAGTTCTTC | TRBJ2-1 | 15 | - | TRBV6-5 | -
CASSQEDQGEAGELFF | TGCGCCAGCAGCCAAGAAGATCAGGGGGAAGCCGGGGAGCTGTTTTTT | TRBJ2-2 | 16 | - | TRBV4-3 | TRBD1
CSVEVVGQGAYEQYF | TGCAGCGTTGAAGTGGTAGGACAGGGGGCTTACGAGCAGTACTTC | TRBJ2-7 | 15 | - | TRBV29-1 | TRBD1
CSVETGANVLTF | TGCAGCGTAGAAACTGGGGCCAACGTCCTGACTTTC | TRBJ2-6 | 12 | - | TRBV29-1 | -
CASSSGGNEQFF | TGTGCCAGCAGCTCCGGGGGAAATGAGCAGTTCTTC | TRBJ2-1 | 12 | - | TRBV7-3 | -
CASSLDRANTEAFF | TGTGCCAGCAGCTTGGACAGGGCGAACACTGAAGCTTTCTTT | TRBJ1-1 | 14 | - | TRBV7-6 | TRBD1
CAWADGGLDQPQHF | TGTGCCTGGGCCGACGGGGGGTTGGATCAGCCCCAGCATTTT | TRBJ1-5 | 14 | few | TRBV30 | -
CASIRGHEQYF | TGTGCCAGCATTAGGGGGCACGAGCAGTACTTC | TRBJ2-7 | 11 | - | TRBV27 | TRBD1
CASSFEPRVGDSPLHF | TGTGCCAGCAGCTTTGAGCCCCGGGTTGGGGACTCACCCCTCCACTTT | TRBJ1-6 | 16 | - | TRBV7-6 | -
CASGLPRTGLVNTGELFF | TGTGCTAGTGGTTTGCCCCGGACAGGCCTAGTGAACACCGGGGAGCTGTTTTTT | TRBJ2-2 | 18 | - | TRBV12-5 | TRBD1
CASSAGTGYSNQPQHF | TGTGCCAGTAGCGCCGGGACAGGATATAGCAATCAGCCCCAGCATTTT | TRBJ1-5 | 16 | once | TRBV19 | TRBD1
CASSLGRGHYEQYF | TGTGCCAGCAGCTTGGGCAGGGGGCACTACGAGCAGTACTTC | TRBJ2-7 | 14 | - | TRBV5-6 | TRBD1
CASSPTGLNTEAFF | TGTGCCAGCAGCCCGACAGGACTGAACACTGAAGCTTTCTTT | TRBJ1-1 | 14 | - | TRBV6-5 | -
CSVVGEGDTEAFF | TGCAGCGTTGTGGGGGAGGGGGACACTGAAGCTTTCTTT | TRBJ1-1 | 13 | - | TRBV29-1 | -
CASSFTGTEAFF | TGTGCCAGCAGCTTTACGGGCACTGAAGCTTTCTTT | TRBJ1-1 | 12 | few | TRBV11-2 | -
CSVEAGKEEETQYF | TGCAGCGTTGAAGCCGGCAAGGAGGAAGAGACCCAGTACTTC | TRBJ2-5 | 14 | once | TRBV29-1 | -
CASSGSTGPDTEAFF | TGTGCCAGCAGTGGATCGACAGGGCCTGACACTGAAGCTTTCTTT | TRBJ1-1 | 15 | few | TRBV6-5 | TRBD1
CASAPGLKDTQYF | TGCGCCAGCGCGCCCGGACTGAAAGATACGCAGTATTTT | TRBJ2-3 | 13 | few | TRBV5-1 | -
CASSPHLAGGNNEQFF | TGCGCCAGCAGCCCCCACCTAGCGGGGGGGAACAATGAGCAGTTCTTC | TRBJ2-1 | 16 | - | TRBV4-3 | TRBD2
CASRLAGGLDTQYF | TGTGCCAGCCGACTAGCGGGGGGGCTAGATACGCAGTATTTT | TRBJ2-3 | 14 | - | TRBV2 | TRBD2
CASSLPGPLNPAGELFF | TGTGCCAGCAGCCTTCCGGGCCCCCTTAATCCGGCCGGGGAGCTGTTTTTT | TRBJ2-2 | 17 | - | TRBV5-6 | -
CSVAVLRAELYGYTF | TGCAGCGTTGCAGTCTTGCGGGCAGAGCTCTATGGCTACACCTTC | TRBJ1-2 | 15 | - | TRBV29-1 | -
CASSHVANRDTGELFF | TGCGCCAGCAGCCACGTAGCAAACCGGGACACCGGGGAGCTGTTTTTT | TRBJ2-2 | 16 | - | TRBV4-3 | -
CAISGDGETQYF | TGTGCCATATCGGGGGATGGGGAGACCCAGTACTTC | TRBJ2-5 | 12 | - | TRBV10-3 | -
CASSPGGVRQFF | TGTGCCAGCAGCCCGGGCGGTGTACGGCAGTTCTTC | TRBJ2-1 | 12 | few | TRBV5-6 | -
CASSLTQGAGNYGYTF | TGTGCCAGCAGTTTAACTCAGGGGGCTGGGAACTATGGCTACACCTTC | TRBJ1-2 | 16 | - | TRBV28 | TRBD1
CASSEYRNYGYTF | TGTGCCAGCAGTGAATACAGGAACTATGGCTACACCTTC | TRBJ1-2 | 13 | - | TRBV25-1 | -
CASSLFGGDNEQFF | TGTGCCAGCAGTTTATTCGGGGGAGACAATGAGCAGTTCTTC | TRBJ2-1 | 14 | - | TRBV27 | -
CASSYSTANYGYTF | TGTGCCAGCAGTTACTCGACAGCTAACTATGGCTACACCTTC | TRBJ1-2 | 14 | - | TRBV6-7 | -
CASSLEGNYGYTF | TGTGCCAGCAGTTTGGAGGGGAACTATGGCTACACCTTC | TRBJ1-2 | 13 | few | TRBV28 | -
CASSSRLAGSQETQYF | TGTGCCAGCAGCTCAAGACTAGCGGGGAGCCAAGAGACCCAGTACTTC | TRBJ2-5 | 16 | few | TRBV13 | TRBD2
CASSLVGGQETQYF | TGTGCCAGCAGCTTAGTAGGGGGCCAAGAGACCCAGTACTTC | TRBJ2-5 | 14 | - | TRBV7-2 | -
CASKLRGRDTEAFF | TGTGCCAGTAAACTCAGGGGGCGGGATACTGAAGCTTTCTTT | TRBJ1-1 | 14 | few | TRBV19 | TRBD1
CASSLAPGQGYEQYF | TGCGCCAGCAGCTTGGCTCCGGGACAGGGCTACGAGCAGTACTTC | TRBJ2-7 | 15 | - | TRBV5-1 | TRBD1
CASSDEGGGYTF | TGTGCCAGCAGCGACGAAGGGGGAGGCTACACCTTC | TRBJ1-2 | 12 | - | TRBV9 | -
CASSQDSESSYEQYF | TGCGCCAGCAGCCAAGATTCGGAGAGCTCCTACGAGCAGTACTTC | TRBJ2-7 | 15 | - | TRBV4-3 | -
CAWRGQGADTQYF | TGTGCCTGGAGAGGGCAGGGGGCAGATACGCAGTATTTT | TRBJ2-3 | 13 | - | TRBV30 | TRBD1
CSAGTATSGANVLTF | TGCAGCGCAGGGACTGCTACCTCTGGGGCCAACGTCCTGACTTTC | TRBJ2-6 | 15 | - | TRBV29-1 | -
CASSMDRERWDTEAFF | TGTGCCAGTAGTATGGACAGGGAAAGGTGGGACACTGAAGCTTTCTTT | TRBJ1-1 | 16 | few | TRBV19 | TRBD1
CASSVASNGAETQYF | TGTGCCAGCAGCGTAGCATCAAATGGGGCGGAGACCCAGTACTTC | TRBJ2-5 | 15 | once | TRBV9 | -
CAWSEIGTEAFF | TGTGCCTGGAGTGAAATAGGAACTGAAGCTTTCTTT | TRBJ1-1 | 12 | - | TRBV30 | -
CASSLYSGAYEQYF | TGTGCCAGCAGTTTATATAGCGGGGCCTACGAGCAGTACTTC | TRBJ2-7 | 14 | - | TRBV27 | TRBD2
CSAAPGQRLYEQYF | TGCAGCGCTGCCCCGGGACAGAGACTCTACGAGCAGTACTTC | TRBJ2-7 | 14 | - | TRBV29-1 | TRBD1
CASSGWDGSSGANVLTF | TGCGCCAGCAGCGGGTGGGATGGAAGCTCTGGGGCCAACGTCCTGACTTTC | TRBJ2-6 | 17 | few | TRBV4-3 | -
CAWKPRDFEKLFF | TGTGCCTGGAAACCCCGGGACTTTGAAAAACTGTTTTTT | TRBJ1-4 | 13 | - | TRBV30 | -
CASSTIIGSEAFF | TGTGCCAGCAGTACCATCATTGGCTCTGAAGCTTTCTTT | TRBJ1-1 | 13 | few | TRBV6-5 | -
CAWKDYGYTF | TGTGCCTGGAAAGACTATGGCTACACCTTC | TRBJ1-2 | 10 | few | TRBV30 | -
CASSQGQGTYEQYF | TGCGCCAGCAGCCAAGGGCAGGGAACCTACGAGCAGTACTTC | TRBJ2-7 | 14 | - | TRBV4-3 | -
CASSQEGTSETDTQYF | TGCGCCAGCAGCCAAGAGGGAACTAGCGAGACAGATACGCAGTATTTT | TRBJ2-3 | 16 | - | TRBV4-1 | TRBD2
CASNDETGGDYGYTF | TGTGCCAGTAACGACGAGACAGGGGGCGACTATGGCTACACCTTC | TRBJ1-2 | 15 | - | TRBV19 | TRBD1
CASSRGTSDGELFF | TGTGCCAGCAGCCGGGGGACTAGCGACGGGGAGCTGTTTTTT | TRBJ2-2 | 14 | - | TRBV5-4 | TRBD2
CASSLGGAGQGYTF | TGTGCCAGCAGCTTAGGCGGGGCAGGGCAAGGCTACACCTTC | TRBJ1-2 | 14 | - | TRBV13 | -
CASSQELATDTQYF | TGTGCCAGCAGCCAAGAACTAGCCACAGATACGCAGTATTTT | TRBJ2-3 | 14 | - | TRBV14 | -
CASSLVQRPTDTQYF | TGTGCCAGCAGCTTAGTCCAGAGACCCACAGATACGCAGTATTTT | TRBJ2-3 | 15 | few | TRBV11-2 | -
CASRGLAGGSTDTQYF | TGTGCCAGCCGAGGACTAGCGGGGGGGAGCACAGATACGCAGTATTTT | TRBJ2-3 | 16 | - | TRBV11-2 | TRBD2
CASSEVAGTEQYF | TGTGCCAGCAGTGAAGTAGCGGGGACCGAGCAGTACTTC | TRBJ2-7 | 13 | - | TRBV28 | TRBD2